The rows below give T cell receptor beta chains drawn from one sample of a study of T cells of healthy individuals. TCRdb processed the 5' RACE reads anew with MiXCR; each CDR3 protein has one entry. The sample carries 65,000 to 95,000 distinct CDR3 sequences, approximately 5.4% recorded once. The receptors shown here come from a female donor in good health. The CDR3 runs from the conserved cysteine through the conserved F or W.

V gene	J gene	CDR3 protein
TRBV6-1	TRBJ1-1	CASSEPPRGRGTEAFF
TRBV12-3/TRBV12-4	TRBJ2-3	CASWEGQEDTQYF
TRBV7-2	TRBJ2-7	CASSFTSGRAYEQYF
TRBV7-9	TRBJ1-4	CASSLREDATNEKLFF
TRBV5-1	TRBJ2-6	CASTGTSGANVLTF
TRBV6-5	TRBJ2-7	CASSRQGKSYEQYF
TRBV5-4	TRBJ2-2	CASSPKGLITGELFF
TRBV29-1	TRBJ1-1	CSVEGGDRPNTEAFF
TRBV28	TRBJ2-1	CATAMTPAGGNNEQFF
TRBV6-6	TRBJ1-1	CASSYSNVHLTEAFF
TRBV20-1	TRBJ2-7	CSARGDRVRLYEQYF
TRBV3-1	TRBJ1-1	CASSHYRGNSNTEAFF
TRBV27	TRBJ1-5	CASSRSMDRVADNQPQHF
TRBV7-9	TRBJ1-1	CASSLSVPMNTEAFF
TRBV6-5	TRBJ2-7	CASSLRLAGAFYEQYF
TRBV20-1	TRBJ1-1	CSARRSQGNTEAFF
TRBV5-6	TRBJ1-5	CASSLNRGGQPQHF
TRBV19	TRBJ2-1	CASSRELVSYNEQFF
TRBV18	TRBJ1-5	CASSRGQSNQPQHF
TRBV19	TRBJ2-2	CASRASGRLANTGELFF
TRBV5-4	TRBJ2-5	CASSQGLAGGEETQYF
TRBV2	TRBJ2-5	CASTGTYQETQYF
TRBV11-2	TRBJ1-5	CASSLTSGYSNQPQHF
TRBV29-1	TRBJ1-1	CSAGHLLGANTEAFF
TRBV20-1	TRBJ1-5	CSASPDRERSNQPQHF
TRBV13	TRBJ2-6	CASSSTNNPGANVLTF
TRBV29-1	TRBJ2-3	CSVAPQTSGRSTDTQYF
TRBV4-1	TRBJ1-1	CASSRRSLNTEAFF
TRBV6-5	TRBJ1-1	CASRRIENRNTEAFF
TRBV11-3	TRBJ1-1	CASSFVGTGVGNTEAFF
TRBV29-1	TRBJ2-1	CSVEWREGGNEQFF
TRBV28	TRBJ2-7	CASSRSGDTRLWYF
TRBV7-9	TRBJ2-7	CASSPRDTQPYEQYF
TRBV20-1	TRBJ1-5	CSARRTGGSNQPQHF
TRBV10-3	TRBJ1-1	CAISDGPQEREAFF
TRBV4-3	TRBJ2-3	CASSQDRDYSDTQYF
TRBV7-9	TRBJ1-2	CASSLAGGGYTF
TRBV5-5	TRBJ1-5	CASSLRTVSNQPQHF
TRBV10-3	TRBJ2-2	CAISESIRGNTGELFF
TRBV12-3/TRBV12-4	TRBJ2-1	CASSLVVAIAYNEQFF
TRBV27	TRBJ2-1	CASSGELADYNEQFF
TRBV12-3/TRBV12-4	TRBJ1-1	CASSFYGPNTEAFF
TRBV25-1	TRBJ1-1	CASSEFRSGKAFF
TRBV20-1	TRBJ2-7	CSFPGTSYEQYF
TRBV27	TRBJ1-1	CASSLGLNTEAFF
TRBV9	TRBJ2-1	CASSVADGSRFF
TRBV19	TRBJ1-6	CASSNPGQGRNSPLHF
TRBV7-2	TRBJ1-1	CASIKGQNTEAFF
TRBV7-2	TRBJ2-7	CASSLGTSGTYEQYF
TRBV4-1	TRBJ2-2	CASSQDDSTGELFF
TRBV9	TRBJ2-5	CASSVGNSGGKQETQYF
TRBV20-1	TRBJ2-7	CSAWAKDSYEQYF
TRBV29-1	TRBJ2-5	CSVEVASGRRETQYF
TRBV10-3	TRBJ1-4	CAISDSDRGREKLFF
TRBV29-1	TRBJ1-1	CSGPTQPFIVNTEAFF
TRBV3-1	TRBJ2-2	CASSPDRSDTGELFF
TRBV7-2	TRBJ2-7	CASSYGRLSSYEQYF
TRBV7-9	TRBJ2-5	CASSPPGLGGETQYF
TRBV6-2/TRBV6-3	TRBJ2-1	CASSSGLAGGPGEQFF